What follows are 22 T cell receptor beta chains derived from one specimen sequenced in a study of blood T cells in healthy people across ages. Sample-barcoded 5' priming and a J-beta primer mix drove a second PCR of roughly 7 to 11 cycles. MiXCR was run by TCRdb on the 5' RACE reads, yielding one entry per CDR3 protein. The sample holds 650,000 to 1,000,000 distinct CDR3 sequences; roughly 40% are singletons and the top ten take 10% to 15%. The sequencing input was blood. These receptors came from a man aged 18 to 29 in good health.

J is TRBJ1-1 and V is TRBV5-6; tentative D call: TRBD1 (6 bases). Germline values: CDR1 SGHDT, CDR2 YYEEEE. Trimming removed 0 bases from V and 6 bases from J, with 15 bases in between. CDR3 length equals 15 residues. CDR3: CASSLGCGRGAEAFF. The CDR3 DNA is TGTGCCAGCAGCTTGGGCTGCGGCAGGGGTGCTGAAGCTTTCTTT. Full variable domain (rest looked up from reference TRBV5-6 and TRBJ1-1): DAGVTQSPTHLIKTRGQQVTLRCSPKSGHDTVSWYQQALGQGPQFIFQYYEEEERQRGNFPDRFSGHQFPNYSSELNVNALLLGDSALYLCASSLGCGRGAEAFFGQGTRLTVV.

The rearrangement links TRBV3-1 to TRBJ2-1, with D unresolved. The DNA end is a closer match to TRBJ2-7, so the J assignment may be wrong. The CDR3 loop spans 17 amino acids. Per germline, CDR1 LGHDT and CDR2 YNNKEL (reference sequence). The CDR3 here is CASSQDPTSYSYNEQYF. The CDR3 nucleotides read TGTGCCAGCAGCCAAGACCCGACGTCTTACTCCTACAATGAGCAGTACTTC.

In DNA form, the CDR3 reads TGCGCCAGCAGCGAACAGGGGGCACAGCCCCAGCATTTT. It codes for CASSEQGAQPQHF. The chain uses TRBV4-1 and TRBJ1-5; 9 bases agree with TRBD1. V trimming: 5 bases; J trimming: 7 bases; junction bases outside the gene matches: 3. From germline, CDR1 is MGHRA and CDR2 YSYEKL. The CDR3 is 13 amino acids.

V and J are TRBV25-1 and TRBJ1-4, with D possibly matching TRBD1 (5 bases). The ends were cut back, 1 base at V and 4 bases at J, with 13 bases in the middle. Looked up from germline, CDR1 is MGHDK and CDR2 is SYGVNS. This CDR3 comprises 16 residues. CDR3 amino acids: CASSESSGGGNEKLFF. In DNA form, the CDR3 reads TGTGCCAGCAGTGAATCTTCGGGGGGTGGTAATGAAAAACTGTTTTTT.

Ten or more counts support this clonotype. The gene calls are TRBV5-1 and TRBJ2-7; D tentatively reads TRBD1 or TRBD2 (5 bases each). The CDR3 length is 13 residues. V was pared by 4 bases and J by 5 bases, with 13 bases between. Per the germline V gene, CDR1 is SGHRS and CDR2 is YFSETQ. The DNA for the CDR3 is TGCGCCAGCAGCGCCTCAGGGAGAGACGAGCAGTACTTC. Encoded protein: CASSASGRDEQYF.

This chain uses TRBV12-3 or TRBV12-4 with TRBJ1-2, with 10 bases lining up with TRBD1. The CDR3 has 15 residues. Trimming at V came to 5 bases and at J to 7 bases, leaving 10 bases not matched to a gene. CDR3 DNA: TGTGCCAGCAGTAGATCCGGACAGGGGGGGGGTGGCTACACCTTC. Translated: CASSRSGQGGGGYTF.

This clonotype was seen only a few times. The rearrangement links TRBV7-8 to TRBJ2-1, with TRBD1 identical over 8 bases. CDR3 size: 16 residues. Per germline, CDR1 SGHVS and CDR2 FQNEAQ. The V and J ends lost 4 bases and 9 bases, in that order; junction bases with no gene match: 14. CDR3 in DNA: TGTGCCAGCAGCTCACAGGGGGTAGTGGGGGGCGGTGAGCAGTTCTTC. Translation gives CASSSQGVVGGGEQFF.

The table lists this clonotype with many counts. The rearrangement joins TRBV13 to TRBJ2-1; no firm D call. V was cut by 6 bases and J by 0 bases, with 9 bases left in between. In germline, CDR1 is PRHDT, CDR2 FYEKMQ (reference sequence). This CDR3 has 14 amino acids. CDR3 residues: CASSRTDSYNEQFF. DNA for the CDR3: TGTGCCAGCAGTAGGACCGACTCCTACAATGAGCAGTTCTTC.

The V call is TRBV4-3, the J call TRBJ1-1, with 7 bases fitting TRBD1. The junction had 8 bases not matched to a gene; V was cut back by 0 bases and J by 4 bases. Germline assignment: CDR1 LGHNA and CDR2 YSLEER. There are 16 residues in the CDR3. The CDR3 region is CASSQDTGAPVTEAFF. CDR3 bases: TGCGCCAGCAGCCAAGATACAGGGGCCCCCGTCACTGAAGCTTTCTTT.

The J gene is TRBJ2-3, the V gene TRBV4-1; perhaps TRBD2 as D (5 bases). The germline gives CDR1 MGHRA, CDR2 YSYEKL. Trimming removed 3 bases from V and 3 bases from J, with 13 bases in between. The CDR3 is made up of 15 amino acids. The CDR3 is CASSQQDSRTDTQYF. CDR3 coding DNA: TGCGCCAGCAGCCAGCAGGACTCCAGGACAGATACGCAGTATTTT.

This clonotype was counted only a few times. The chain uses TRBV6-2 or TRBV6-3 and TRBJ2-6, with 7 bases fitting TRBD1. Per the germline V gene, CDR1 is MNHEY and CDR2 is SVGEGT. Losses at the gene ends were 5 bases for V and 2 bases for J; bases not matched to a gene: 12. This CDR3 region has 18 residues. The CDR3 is CASSTHRGGPAGANVLTF. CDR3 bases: TGTGCCAGCAGTACTCACAGGGGCGGTCCCGCTGGGGCCAACGTCCTGACTTTC.

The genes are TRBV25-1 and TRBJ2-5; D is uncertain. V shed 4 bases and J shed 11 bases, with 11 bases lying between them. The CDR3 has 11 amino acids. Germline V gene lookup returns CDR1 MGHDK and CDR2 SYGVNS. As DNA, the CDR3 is TGTGCCAGCAGTGCCCCTCATGAGCAGTACTTC. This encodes CASSAPHEQYF.

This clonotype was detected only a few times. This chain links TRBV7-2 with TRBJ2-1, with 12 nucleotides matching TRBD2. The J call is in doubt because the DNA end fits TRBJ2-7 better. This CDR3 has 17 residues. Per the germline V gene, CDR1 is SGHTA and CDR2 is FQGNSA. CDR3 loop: CASLQTSGGSSYNEQYF. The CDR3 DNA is TGTGCCAGCCTTCAGACTAGCGGGGGAAGCTCCTACAATGAGCAGTACTTC.

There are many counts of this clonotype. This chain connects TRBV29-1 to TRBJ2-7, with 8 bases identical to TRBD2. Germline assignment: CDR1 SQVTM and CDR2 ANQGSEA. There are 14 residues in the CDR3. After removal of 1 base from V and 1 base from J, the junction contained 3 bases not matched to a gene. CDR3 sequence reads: CSVEVAGGSYEQYF. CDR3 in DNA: TGCAGCGTTGAAGTGGCGGGGGGATCCTACGAGCAGTACTTC.

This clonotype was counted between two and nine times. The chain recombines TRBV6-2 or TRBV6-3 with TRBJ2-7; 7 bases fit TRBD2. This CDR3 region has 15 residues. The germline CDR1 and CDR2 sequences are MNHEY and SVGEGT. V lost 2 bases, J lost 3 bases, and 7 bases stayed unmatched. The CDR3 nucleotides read TGTGCCAGCAGTTACCGGGGGGACCCGCACTACGAGCAGTACTTC. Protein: CASSYRGDPHYEQYF.

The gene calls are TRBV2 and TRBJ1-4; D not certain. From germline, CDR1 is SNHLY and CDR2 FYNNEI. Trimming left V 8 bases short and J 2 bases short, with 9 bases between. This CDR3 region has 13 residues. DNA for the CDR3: TGTGCCAGCGGAGGAGTCACTAATGAAAAACTGTTTTTT. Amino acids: CASGGVTNEKLFF.

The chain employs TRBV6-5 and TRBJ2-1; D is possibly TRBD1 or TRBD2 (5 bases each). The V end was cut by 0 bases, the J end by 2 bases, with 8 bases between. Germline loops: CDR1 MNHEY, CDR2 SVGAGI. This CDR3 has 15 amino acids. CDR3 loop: CASSYSGVTYNEQFF. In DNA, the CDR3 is TGTGCCAGCAGTTACTCGGGGGTCACCTACAATGAGCAGTTCTTC.

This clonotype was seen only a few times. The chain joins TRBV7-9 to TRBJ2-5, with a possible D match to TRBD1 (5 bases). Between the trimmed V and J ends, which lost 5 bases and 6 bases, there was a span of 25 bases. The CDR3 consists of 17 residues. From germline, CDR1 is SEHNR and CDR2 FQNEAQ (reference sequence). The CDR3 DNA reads TGTGCCAGCAGCAAAGGCCGTATGGCCCAGGGCGGACAGACCCAGTACTTC. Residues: CASSKGRMAQGGQTQYF.

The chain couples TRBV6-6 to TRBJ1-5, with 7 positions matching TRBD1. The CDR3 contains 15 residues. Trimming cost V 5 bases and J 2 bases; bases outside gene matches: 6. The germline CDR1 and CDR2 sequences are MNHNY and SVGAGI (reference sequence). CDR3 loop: CASSPRGAGNQPQHF. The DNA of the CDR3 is TGTGCCAGCAGTCCCAGGGGGGCAGGCAATCAGCCCCAGCATTTT.

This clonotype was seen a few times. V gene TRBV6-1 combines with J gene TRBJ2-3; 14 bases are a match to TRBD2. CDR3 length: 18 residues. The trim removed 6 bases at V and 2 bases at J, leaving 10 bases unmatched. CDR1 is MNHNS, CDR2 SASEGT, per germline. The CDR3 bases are TGTGCCAGCAGGCCAACCGGGACTAGCGGGGGTATCACAGATACGCAGTATTTT. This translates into CASRPTGTSGGITDTQYF.

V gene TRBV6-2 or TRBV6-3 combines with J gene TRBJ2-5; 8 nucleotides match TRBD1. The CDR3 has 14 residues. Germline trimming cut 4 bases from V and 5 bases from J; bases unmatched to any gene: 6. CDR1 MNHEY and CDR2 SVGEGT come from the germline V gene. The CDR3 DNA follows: TGTGCCAGCAGTTGGTCAGGGGGCCGGGAGACCCAGTACTTC. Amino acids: CASSWSGGRETQYF.

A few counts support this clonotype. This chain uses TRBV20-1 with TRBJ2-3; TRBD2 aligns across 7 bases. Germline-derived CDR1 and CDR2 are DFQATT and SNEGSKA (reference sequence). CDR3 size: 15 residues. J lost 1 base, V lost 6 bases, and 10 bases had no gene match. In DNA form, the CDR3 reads TGCAGTGCCCCGGGGAGGGCTAGCGGCACAGATACGCAGTATTTT. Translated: CSAPGRASGTDTQYF.